These 10 T cell receptor beta chains share one sample of origin, sequenced in a study of cytomegalovirus exposure and HLA in healthy donors. In the PCR, 60 Vbeta and 13 Jbeta primers were used. Method: immunoSEQ multiplex PCR; TCRdb's copy keeps in-frame clones and lacks some. The sample shows 200,000 to 250,000 clones, more than 70% of them seen only once. The sequenced sample consisted of PBMCs. Receptor source: a boy between 5 and 17 years old in good health and CMV-seronegative.

The chain has TRBV27 and TRBJ1-2; D is unresolved. The germline V gene encodes CDR1 MNHEY and CDR2 SMNVEV (reference sequence). The CDR3 length is 13 residues. Trimming left V 5 bases short and J 8 bases short, with 15 bases between. Here the CDR3 reads CASSPRVALGYTF. The DNA of the CDR3 is TGTGCCAGCAGTCCGCGGGTGGCGCTGGGCTACACCTTC.

The chain is built from TRBV6-5 and TRBJ2-6, with unresolved D. Per the germline V gene, CDR1 is MNHEY and CDR2 is SVGAGI. CDR3 length: 15 residues. V shed 2 bases and J shed 2 bases, with 7 bases lying between them. As DNA, the CDR3 is TGTGCCAGCAGTTACGGGCACCCTGGGGCCAACGTCCTGACTTTC. Its protein is CASSYGHPGANVLTF.

This chain joins TRBV5-1 and TRBJ2-1; D not resolved. The CDR3 spans 18 residues. With 0 bases removed from V and 0 bases from J, the gap between germline ends came to 16 bases. CDR1 and CDR2 (germline): SGHRS, YFSETQ. In nucleotides, the CDR3 is TGCGCCAGCAGCTTGGCCCTCATCCGTAGAAGCTCCTACAATGAGCAGTTCTTC. Translation gives CASSLALIRRSSYNEQFF.

CDR3 loop: CASSYWEGNQPQHF. The CDR3 bases are TGTGCCAGCAGTTATTGGGAGGGAAATCAGCCCCAGCATTTT. The genes are TRBV2 and TRBJ1-5, with no clear D. Trimming cost V 5 bases and J 4 bases, with 12 bases left between them. The CDR3 contains 14 residues. CDR1 SNHLY and CDR2 FYNNEI come from the germline V gene. The full variable domain, completed using reference TRBV2 and TRBJ1-5, is EPEVTQTPSHQVTQMGQEVILRCVPISNHLYFYWYRQILGQKVEFLVSFYNNEISEKSEIFDDQFSVERPDGSNFTLKIRSTKLEDSAMYFCASSYWEGNQPQHFGDGTRLSIL.

The chain has TRBV29-1 and TRBJ2-5; possible D gene TRBD2, 5 bases. Trimming stripped 7 bases from V and 5 bases from J, with 14 bases between. CDR3 length: 12 amino acids. Germline-derived CDR1 and CDR2 are SQVTM and ANQGSEA. The CDR3 bases are TGCAGCGCCCAACGGGGTGGGGAGACCCAGTACTTC. This gives the protein CSAQRGGETQYF.

The chain combines TRBV29-1 with TRBJ2-3; D is uncertain. Germline V gives CDR1 SQVTM, CDR2 ANQGSEA. V lost 1 base and J lost 2, with 19 bases in between. The length of the CDR3 is 17 residues. Here the CDR3 DNA reads TGCAGCGTTGAAGGTGGAGTTTACTCGCCTCCCACAGATACGCAGTATTTT. This gives the protein CSVEGGVYSPPTDTQYF.

This clone was observed a few times. The chain uses TRBV10-3 and TRBJ2-3, with 9 bases aligning to TRBD2. V shed 6 bases, J shed 2 bases, and the junction held 3 bases outside the gene matches. The CDR3 has 14 residues. Germline V gene sequence: CDR1 ENHRY, CDR2 SYGVKD. The CDR3 region is CAIRTSGNTDTQYF. The CDR3 coding sequence is TGTGCCATCAGGACTAGCGGAAACACAGATACGCAGTATTTT.

This chain connects TRBV7-9 to TRBJ2-7; 8 bases map to TRBD1. With 2 bases clipped from V and 6 bases from J, the junction kept 9 bases outside the gene matches. The CDR3 has 15 residues. Germline V gives CDR1 SEHNR, CDR2 FQNEAQ (reference sequence). This CDR3 is CASSLRGRGPSEQYF. Here the CDR3 DNA reads TGTGCCAGCAGCTTAAGGGGCAGGGGGCCAAGCGAGCAGTACTTC.

J is TRBJ2-3 and V is TRBV4-1, with D possibly TRBD2 on 7 matching bases. Germline assignment: CDR1 MGHRA and CDR2 YSYEKL. V lost 3 bases, J lost 5 bases, and 24 bases lay in between. This CDR3 comprises 18 residues. The CDR3 DNA reads as TGCGCCAGCAGCCAGGGGGGGGGATCTCGGGGGGCCAAAGATACGCAGTATTTT. Translating gives CASSQGGGSRGAKDTQYF.

A few counts support this clone. The rearrangement joins TRBV9 to TRBJ2-1; no firm D call. The germline V gene encodes CDR1 SGDLS and CDR2 YYNGEE. Trimming took 2 bases from V and 0 from J, leaving 6 bases between them. This CDR3 comprises 14 residues. The CDR3 spells CASSVVSSYNEQFF. CDR3 nucleotide sequence: TGTGCCAGCAGCGTCGTCAGCTCCTACAATGAGCAGTTCTTC.